The following is a T cell receptor (beta chain) sequence with its context. Antigen: not known. A read error is possible here, since a much larger clone lies one base away. Since the CDR3 does not end with the conserved phenylalanine or tryptophan, this likely comes from a read error. The sample comes from a study of molecular identifiers for immune sequencing clone quantification. Study-level results: Clone sizes could be underestimated for highly expanded clones when identical TCR molecules share a barcode. For effector cells, clones above 20 RNA copies held over 98% of molecules; for naive cells, under 1%.

Previously described methods with listed TCR primers produced the bulk TCR libraries. TCRdb re-derived calls from the PCR reads in MiXCR, one entry per CDR3 protein. The sample has about 640,000 distinct CDR3 sequences, approximately 20% seen once; the top ten hold roughly 0.85%. Germline CDR1 SGDLS, CDR2 YYNGEE. The CDR3 has 15 amino acids. After removal of 0 bases from V and 3 bases from J, the junction contained 3 bases not matched to a gene. Sequences were obtained from naive CD8+ T cells from blood, with Jurkat cell RNA spiked in. The subset: FACS-sorted CD8+CD4-CCR7+CD45RA+ naive T cells. This sequence joins TRBV9 and TRBJ2-7; 10 nucleotides line up with TRBD2. This TCR was sampled from a human donor in good health. Some libraries in this study had Jurkat cell RNA spiked in. CDR3 protein: CASSVGPSGGYEQYL. Here the CDR3 DNA reads TGTGCCAGCAGCGTAGGCCCTAGCGGGGGCTACGAGCAGTACCTC.